These 3 T cell receptor beta chains were all obtained from the same sample, sequenced in a study of T-cell memory formation after mild COVID-19. Via MiXCR, TCRdb re-called the 5' RACE reads, giving one row per CDR3 protein. The sample lists almost 350,000 distinct CDR3 sequences; roughly 19% were seen once. Material: PBMCs or a T cell subset sorted from them (not recorded which). Receptor source: a young man who had mild COVID-19 (a few samples of this study predate the infection). Cell type and time point are not known.

V and J are TRBV20-1 and TRBJ2-7; 7 bases are a match to TRBD2. Looked up from germline, CDR1 is DFQATT and CDR2 is SNEGSKA (reference sequence). The CDR3 is 12 residues long. The junction had 1 base not matched to a gene; V was cut back by 0 bases and J by 5 bases. CDR3 sequence: CSAREGGDEQYV. CDR3 DNA sequence: TGCAGTGCTAGAGAGGGAGGGGACGAGCAGTACGTC.

This clonotype was detected a few times. The chain combines TRBV6-5 with TRBJ1-5; a possible D gene is TRBD1 (6 bases). The CDR3 runs to 15 residues. Germline V lookup: CDR1 MNHEY, CDR2 SVGAGI. The V end lost 11 bases, the J end lost 0 bases, and 17 bases lay between the germline ends. DNA for the CDR3: TGTGCCCCCGGGGGCAGGGGATATAGCAATCAGCCCCAGCATTTT. Amino acid sequence: CAPGGRGYSNQPQHF.

The chain combines TRBV7-3 with TRBJ2-5, with D perhaps TRBD1 or TRBD2 (5 bases each). In germline, CDR1 is SGHTA, CDR2 FQGTGA. The CDR3 is 13 residues long. V gave up 4 bases and J gave up 5 bases, with 11 bases separating them. CDR3 bases: TGTGCCAGCAGCTACACATGGGGGGAGACCCAGTACTTC. Its translation is CASSYTWGETQYF.